This T cell receptor (beta chain) is drawn from a study of blood T cell repertoires in COVID-19. Overall study: PBMCs, B-cell-depleted T cells, or T cells were the source of the cDNA or gDNA that made up the material.

Germline-derived CDR1 and CDR2 are MDHEN and SYDVKM. This CDR3 region has 16 residues. With V trimmed by 6 bases and J by 3 bases, 12 bases remained unmatched. Methods used by the authors: Amplification of reference gene primers was used by the study to estimate nucleated cell counts. Produced via immunoSEQ multiplex PCR; TCRdb's table is partial and in-frame only. The DNA gave D and trimming, while V, J and clone size come from that table. The table lists about 87,000 clones, roughly 88% of them singletons. The TCR originated in a woman of 80 years or more with COVID-19, enrolled during active disease. Sequenced sample: peripheral blood. The chain employs TRBV28 and TRBJ2-3; TRBD1 agrees at 7 bases. Here the CDR3 DNA reads TGTGCCAGCAGAACATCGACAGGGTTAAGAACAGATACGCAGTATTTT. Its translation is CASRTSTGLRTDTQYF.